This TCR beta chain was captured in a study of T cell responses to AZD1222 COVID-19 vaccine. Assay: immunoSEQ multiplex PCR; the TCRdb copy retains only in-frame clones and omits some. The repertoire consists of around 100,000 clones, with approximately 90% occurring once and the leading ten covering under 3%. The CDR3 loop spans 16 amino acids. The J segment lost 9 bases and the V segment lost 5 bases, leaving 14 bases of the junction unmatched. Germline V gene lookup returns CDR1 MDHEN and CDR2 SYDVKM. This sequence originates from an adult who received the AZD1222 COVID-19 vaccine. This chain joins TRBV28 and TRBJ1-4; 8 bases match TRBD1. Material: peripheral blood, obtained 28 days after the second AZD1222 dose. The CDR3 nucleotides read TGTGCCAGCAGTCCGAGCCGGACAGGGAGGGTAAAAAAACTGTTTTTT. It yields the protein CASSPSRTGRVKKLFF.